This T cell receptor beta chain was obtained from a study of blood T cells in healthy people across ages. Using a J-beta primer mix together with a sample-barcoded 5' primer, a second PCR was run for roughly 6 to 12 cycles. TCRdb itself ran the 5' RACE reads through MiXCR, one entry per CDR3 protein. Of 1.5 million to 2 million distinct CDR3 sequences in the sample, about 31% were seen once. This clonotype has a handful of counts. Sequenced material: blood. The sequence was collected from a woman aged 30 to 39 in good health.

Here the CDR3 reads CSVFETEAFF. CDR3 bases: TGCAGCGTTTTTGAGACTGAAGCTTTCTTT. This chain joins TRBV29-1 and TRBJ1-1; D is ambiguous. The CDR3 is 10 amino acids. Germline-derived CDR1 and CDR2 are SQVTM and ANQGSEA. V gave up 5 bases and J gave up 5 bases, with 6 bases separating them. Together with reference TRBV29-1 and TRBJ1-1, the CDR3 gives the full variable domain: SAVISQKPSRDICQRGTSLTIQCQVDSQVTMMFWYRQQPGQSLTLIATANQGSEATYESGFVIDKFPISRPNLTFSTLTVSNMSPEDSSIYLCSVFETEAFFGQGTRLTVV.